This T cell receptor beta chain was obtained from a study of T cell responses to AZD1222 COVID-19 vaccine. The CDR3 is 13 amino acids. Germline V gene data show CDR1 as WNHNN and CDR2 as SYGVQD (reference sequence). The V end was cut by 3 bases, the J end by 3 bases, with 7 bases between. The data were produced by immunoSEQ multiplex PCR, yet TCRdb's version contains in-frame clones alone and is incomplete. Of tens of thousands of clones in the sample, under 95% were seen once. The clonotype was recovered from an adult in good health. The sequenced sample was peripheral blood, obtained on day 0 of MenACWY control vaccination. The rearrangement joins TRBV10-1 to TRBJ2-3, with D possibly matching TRBD1 (5 bases). The CDR3 region has the DNA TGCGCCAGCAGTGACCAGGGAACAGATACGCAGTATTTT. It encodes CASSDQGTDTQYF.